This T cell receptor (beta chain) was identified in a study of T cell responses to AZD1222 COVID-19 vaccine. Some clones are missing from TCRdb's copy, which holds only in-frame ones; the method was immunoSEQ multiplex PCR. The profile covers around 99,000 clones, with approximately 89% appearing a single time and 8% to 9.5% taken by the ten largest. The ends were cut back, 1 base at V and 5 bases at J, with 14 bases in the middle. The germline CDR1 and CDR2 sequences are LGHNA and YNFKEQ. The CDR3 loop spans 16 amino acids. J is TRBJ2-2 and V is TRBV4-2; D is possibly TRBD2 (5 bases). This TCR was recovered from an adult who received the AZD1222 COVID-19 vaccine. The starting material was peripheral blood, obtained 28 days after the second AZD1222 dose. The CDR3, as DNA: TGTGCCAGCAGCCAAGGTCGAGGGCGACGAACCGGGGAGCTGTTTTTT. This translates into CASSQGRGRRTGELFF.